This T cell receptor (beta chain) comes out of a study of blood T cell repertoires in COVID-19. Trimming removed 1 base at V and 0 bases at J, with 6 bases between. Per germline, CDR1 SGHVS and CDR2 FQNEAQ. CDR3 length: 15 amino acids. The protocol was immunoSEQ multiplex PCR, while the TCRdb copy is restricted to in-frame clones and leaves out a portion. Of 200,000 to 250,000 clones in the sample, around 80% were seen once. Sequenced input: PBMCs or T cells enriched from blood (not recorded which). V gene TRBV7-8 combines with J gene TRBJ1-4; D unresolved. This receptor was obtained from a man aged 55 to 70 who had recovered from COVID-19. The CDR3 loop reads CASSLGSATNEKLFF. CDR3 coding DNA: TGTGCCAGCAGCTTAGGTTCTGCAACTAATGAAAAACTGTTTTTT.